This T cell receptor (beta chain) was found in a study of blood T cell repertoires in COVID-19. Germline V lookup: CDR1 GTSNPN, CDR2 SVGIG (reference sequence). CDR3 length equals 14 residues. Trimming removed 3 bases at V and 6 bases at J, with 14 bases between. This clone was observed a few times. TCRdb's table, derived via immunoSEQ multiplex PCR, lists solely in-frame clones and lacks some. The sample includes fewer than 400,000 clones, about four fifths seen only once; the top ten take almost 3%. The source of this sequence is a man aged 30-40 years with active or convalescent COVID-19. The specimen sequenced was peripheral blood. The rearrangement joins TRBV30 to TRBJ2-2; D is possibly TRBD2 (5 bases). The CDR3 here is CAWSGLAPPGELFF. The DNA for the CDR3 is TGTGCCTGGAGCGGGCTAGCACCCCCCGGGGAGCTGTTTTTT.